What follows are 19 T cell receptor beta chains derived from one specimen sequenced in a study of OX40 agonist ivuxolimab in advanced cancers. Some clones are missing from TCRdb's copy, which holds only in-frame ones; the method was immunoSEQ multiplex PCR. Among roughly 56,000 clones listed, roughly 83% were seen once. The specimen comprised CD4+ or CD8+ T cells sorted from blood, sampled in a trial of the OX40 agonist ivuxolimab. The receptors were sampled from an adult with an advanced solid tumor such as melanoma, head and neck, liver or kidney cancer.

This chain links TRBV29-1 with TRBJ1-5; the D is unclear. Trimming cost V 6 bases and J 3 bases, with 9 bases left between them. CDR1 SQVTM and CDR2 ANQGSEA come from the germline V gene. The CDR3 consists of 12 residues. The CDR3: CSVREANQPQHF. CDR3 coding DNA: TGCAGCGTCCGGGAGGCCAATCAGCCCCAGCATTTT.

By sample fraction, this clone is medium-sized (0.01 to 0.1%). The chain joins TRBV5-5 to TRBJ1-6; TRBD1 is a possible D gene (5 bases). CDR1 is SGHKS and CDR2 is YYEKEE in the germline V gene (reference sequence). Trimming stripped 4 bases from V and 7 bases from J, with 15 bases between. The CDR3 runs 15 residues. The CDR3 sequence is CASSPAGGINSPLHF. The CDR3 coding sequence is TGTGCCAGCAGCCCCGCCGGGGGAATAAATTCACCCCTCCACTTT. Based on the CDR3 plus reference TRBV5-5 and TRBJ1-6, the full variable domain is DAGVTQSPTHLIKTRGQQVTLRCSPISGHKSVSWYQQVLGQGPQFIFQYYEKEERGRGNFPDRFSARQFPNYSSELNVNALLLGDSALYLCASSPAGGINSPLHFGNGTRLTVT.

The V gene is TRBV5-1, the J gene TRBJ2-3, with 7 bases aligning to TRBD2. CDR3 length: 15 residues. Germline V gene sequence: CDR1 SGHRS, CDR2 YFSETQ. Unmatched junction bases numbered 2, after V lost 0 bases and J lost 1 base. The CDR3 reads CASSLGGGRTDTQYF. In DNA, the CDR3 is TGCGCCAGCAGCTTGGGCGGGGGACGCACAGATACGCAGTATTTT.

Concerning this clone: Compared with germline, one end of the junction differs, possibly owing to a read error. The chain combines TRBV7-7 with TRBJ2-5; 13 positions agree with TRBD2. Germline V gene data show CDR1 as SSHAT and CDR2 as FNYEAQ (reference sequence). There are 19 residues in the CDR3. This CDR3 reads CASSEKGLAGVGFQETQYF. CDR3 DNA: TGTGCTAGCAGCGAAAAAGGACTAGCGGGAGTTGGTTTCCAAGAGACCCAGTACTTC.

This sequence joins TRBV6-1 and TRBJ2-3; the D gene is possibly TRBD1 (6 bases). The ends were cut back, 4 bases at V and 2 bases at J, with 10 bases in the middle. This CDR3 region has 14 residues. The germline V gene has CDR1 MNHNS and CDR2 SASEGT. CDR3 nucleotide sequence: TGTGCCAGCAGTGGAGGGGGAACCACAGATACGCAGTATTTT. Translated, it gives CASSGGGTTDTQYF.

This chain joins TRBV19 and TRBJ1-2, with TRBD1 identical over 9 bases. The CDR3 loop spans 16 amino acids. CDR1 and CDR2 (germline): LNHDA, SQIVND (reference sequence). Germline trimming cut 4 bases from V and 1 base from J; bases unmatched to any gene: 7. CDR3 in DNA: TGTGCCAGTAGTACTCTTCCGGGACAGGGTAACTATGGCTACACCTTC. This codes for CASSTLPGQGNYGYTF.

This chain joins TRBV30 and TRBJ2-7; 7 bases are shared with TRBD1. Germline trimming cut 6 bases from V and 2 bases from J; bases unmatched to any gene: 13. CDR3 size: 15 residues. Germline V lookup: CDR1 GTSNPN, CDR2 SVGIG (reference sequence). The CDR3 region has the DNA TGTGCCTGCTTCACAGGCAGGGGGTCCACCTACGAGCAGTACTTC. It specifies CACFTGRGSTYEQYF. Together with reference TRBV30 and TRBJ2-7, the CDR3 gives the full variable domain: SQTIHQWPATLVQPVGSPLSLECTVEGTSNPNLYWYRQAAGRGLQLLFYSVGIGQISSEVPQNLSASRPQDRQFILSSKKLLLSDSGFYLCACFTGRGSTYEQYFGPGTRLTVT.

This clone turned up a few times. The chain is built from TRBV19 and TRBJ2-7, with D maybe TRBD2 (5 bases). The V end lost 7 bases, the J end lost 7 bases, and 17 bases lay between the germline ends. CDR1 is LNHDA, CDR2 SQIVND, per germline (reference sequence). This CDR3 is built from 13 residues. Here the CDR3 reads CASKASRWDEQYF. The DNA for the CDR3 is TGTGCCAGTAAAGCTAGCCGCTGGGATGAGCAGTACTTC.

This clone is deemed medium-sized (0.01 to 0.1%). The chain couples TRBV2 to TRBJ2-1; TRBD1 might be the D (5 bases). The CDR3 consists of 13 residues. Deletions cut 1 base from V and 4 bases from J, with 5 bases between. The germline gives CDR1 SNHLY, CDR2 FYNNEI. The CDR3 here is CASSEGQYNEQFF. CDR3 DNA: TGTGCCAGCAGTGAAGGACAGTACAATGAGCAGTTCTTC.

This clone was seen once. The chain combines TRBV2 with TRBJ2-4, with 10 bases aligning to TRBD2. The CDR3 covers 14 residues. Germline V gene sequence: CDR1 SNHLY, CDR2 FYNNEI. J was trimmed by 10 bases and V by 6 bases; bases with no gene match: 9. The CDR3 loop is CASRASGGLIIQYF. In DNA form, the CDR3 reads TGTGCCAGCAGAGCTAGCGGGGGCCTGATTATTCAGTACTTC.

This chain uses TRBV7-8 with TRBJ1-1, with D unclear. The CDR3 totals 16 residues. V was shortened by 2 bases and J by 1 base, with 14 bases between the two germline ends. Germline V gene lookup returns CDR1 SGHVS and CDR2 FQNEAQ. CDR3 sequence reads: CASSLTLWRANTEAFF. In DNA, the CDR3 is TGTGCCAGCAGCTTAACCCTCTGGCGGGCGAACACTGAAGCTTTCTTT.

The rearrangement uses TRBV28 and TRBJ1-2; D is ambiguous. The CDR3 has 11 amino acids. Germline-derived CDR1 and CDR2 are MDHEN and SYDVKM. V lost 6 bases and J lost 7, with 9 bases in between. The CDR3 loop reads CASSPAAGYTF. The CDR3 region has the DNA TGTGCCAGCAGCCCGGCTGCTGGCTACACCTTC.

In its sample, this clone was seen a few times. The rearrangement joins TRBV18 to TRBJ1-1; a possible D gene is TRBD1 (5 bases). The CDR3 has 15 amino acids. CDR1 is KGHSH and CDR2 is LQKENI in the germline V gene. Trimming pared 0 bases from V and 0 bases from J, leaving 8 bases between. The CDR3 DNA sequence: TGTGCCAGCTCACCACCGGGGGACCTGAACACTGAAGCTTTCTTT. The encoded protein is CASSPPGDLNTEAFF.

The rearrangement links TRBV19 to TRBJ2-1, with a possible D match to TRBD1 (6 bases). The CDR3 totals 13 residues. In germline, CDR1 is LNHDA, CDR2 SQIVND (reference sequence). The V and J ends lost 3 bases and 4 bases respectively, with 7 bases between them. The CDR3: CASSMRGYNEQFF. The CDR3 coding sequence is TGTGCCAGTAGTATGAGGGGGTACAATGAGCAGTTCTTC.

The rearrangement joins TRBV5-1 to TRBJ2-1; 7 nucleotides agree with TRBD2. The V and J ends lost 0 bases and 8 bases, in that order; junction bases with no gene match: 14. The CDR3 is 17 amino acids. Germline V gene data show CDR1 as SGHRS and CDR2 as YFSETQ. The CDR3 loop reads CASSLDGWTSGSDEQFF. CDR3 bases: TGCGCCAGCAGCTTGGATGGTTGGACTAGTGGTTCCGATGAGCAGTTCTTC.

The V and J genes are TRBV18 and TRBJ1-6; D call uncertain. Trimming cost V 3 bases and J 0 bases, with 6 bases left between them. The CDR3 runs to 15 residues. The germline CDR1 and CDR2 sequences are KGHSH and LQKENI. The CDR3 nucleotides are TGTGCCAGCTCACCTGAGGTCTCCTATAATTCACCCCTCCACTTT. This sequence encodes CASSPEVSYNSPLHF.

V gene TRBV19 combines with J gene TRBJ2-5; possible D gene TRBD1, 5 bases. V was shortened by 7 bases and J by 3 bases, with 18 bases between the two germline ends. The CDR3 is 15 residues long. Germline loops: CDR1 LNHDA, CDR2 SQIVND (reference sequence). The DNA for the CDR3 is TGTGCCAGTAAAGCAACAGACAGCCCGGAAGAGACCCAGTACTTC. It specifies CASKATDSPEETQYF. The entire variable domain, with the rest obtained from reference TRBV19 and TRBJ2-5, is as follows: DGGITQSPKYLFRKEGQNVTLSCEQNLNHDAMYWYRQDPGQGLRLIYYSQIVNDFQKGDIAEGYSVSREKKESFPLTVTSAQKNPTAFYLCASKATDSPEETQYFGPGTRLLVL.

V usage is TRBV5-1 and J usage is TRBJ2-1, with 16 nucleotides matching TRBD2. The CDR3 runs 16 residues. Germline V gives CDR1 SGHRS, CDR2 YFSETQ. V dropped 4 bases and J dropped 9; count of bases not matched to a gene: 7. In DNA, the CDR3 is TGCGCCAGCAGCCCCGGGACTAGCGGGGGGGCGTTTGAGCAGTTCTTC. It specifies CASSPGTSGGAFEQFF.

The CDR3 here is CASSYGAGGSSGGYTF. The CDR3 DNA is TGTGCCAGCAGTTATGGTGCAGGGGGGAGTTCGGGTGGCTACACCTTC. The rearrangement uses TRBV6-5 and TRBJ1-2; 7 nucleotides agree with TRBD1. The CDR3 sequence is 16 residues long. V lost 3 bases, J lost 7 bases, and 14 bases stayed unmatched. CDR1 is MNHEY, CDR2 SVGAGI, per germline.